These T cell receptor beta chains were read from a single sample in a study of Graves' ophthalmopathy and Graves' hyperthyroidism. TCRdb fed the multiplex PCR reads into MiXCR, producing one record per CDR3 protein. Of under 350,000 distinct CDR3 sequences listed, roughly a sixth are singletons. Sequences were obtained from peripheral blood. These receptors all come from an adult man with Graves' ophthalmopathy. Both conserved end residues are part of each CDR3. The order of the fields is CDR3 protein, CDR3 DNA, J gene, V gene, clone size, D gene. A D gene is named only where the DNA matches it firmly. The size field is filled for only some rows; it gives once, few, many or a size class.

cdr3_aa: CASKPQGTLEEQYF
cdr3_nt: TGTGCCAGCAAGCCCCAGGGGACCCTGGAGGAGCAGTACTTC
j_call: TRBJ2-7
v_call: TRBV13
clone_size: many
d_call: -

cdr3_aa: CASSLQGVNYGYTF
cdr3_nt: TGTGCCAGCAGCTTACAGGGGGTTAACTATGGCTACACCTTC
j_call: TRBJ1-2
v_call: TRBV11-2
clone_size: many
d_call: TRBD1

cdr3_aa: CASSFGTFREQYF
cdr3_nt: TGTGCCAGCAGTTTCGGCACGTTCCGGGAGCAGTACTTC
j_call: TRBJ2-7
v_call: TRBV28
clone_size: few
d_call: -

cdr3_aa: CSAPTGADEAFF
cdr3_nt: TGCAGTGCTCCTACAGGGGCAGATGAAGCTTTCTTT
j_call: TRBJ1-1
v_call: TRBV20-1
clone_size: many
d_call: TRBD1

cdr3_aa: CASVTYYEQYF
cdr3_nt: TGTGCGTCTGTAACGTACTACGAGCAGTACTTC
j_call: TRBJ2-7
v_call: TRBV2
clone_size: -
d_call: -

cdr3_aa: CASGTSGRYEQYF
cdr3_nt: TGCGCCAGCGGGACTAGCGGGAGATACGAGCAGTACTTC
j_call: TRBJ2-7
v_call: TRBV5-1
clone_size: many
d_call: TRBD2

cdr3_aa: CASSLDAVGDNSPLHF
cdr3_nt: TGCGCCAGCAGCTTGGACGCGGTAGGGGATAATTCACCCCTCCACTTT
j_call: TRBJ1-6
v_call: TRBV5-1
clone_size: many
d_call: -

cdr3_aa: CSATTGKETQYF
cdr3_nt: TGCAGTGCTACAACAGGGAAAGAGACCCAGTACTTC
j_call: TRBJ2-5
v_call: TRBV20-1
clone_size: many
d_call: -

cdr3_aa: CASSLPGWGTEAFF
cdr3_nt: TGTGCCAGCAGCTTACCAGGGTGGGGCACTGAAGCTTTCTTT
j_call: TRBJ1-1
v_call: TRBV7-2
clone_size: many
d_call: -

cdr3_aa: CASSDYLQGATEAFF
cdr3_nt: TGTGCCAGCAGTGACTATTTACAGGGGGCCACTGAAGCTTTCTTT
j_call: TRBJ1-1
v_call: TRBV6-4
clone_size: -
d_call: TRBD1

cdr3_aa: CASSLKITGRVNYGYTF
cdr3_nt: TGTGCCAGCAGCTTGAAAATTACGGGACGGGTTAACTATGGCTACACCTTC
j_call: TRBJ1-2
v_call: TRBV13
clone_size: many
d_call: -

cdr3_aa: CASSQWDSSNQPQHF
cdr3_nt: TGTGCCAGCAGTCAGTGGGACAGTAGCAATCAGCCCCAGCATTTT
j_call: TRBJ1-5
v_call: TRBV6-2/TRBV6-3
clone_size: many
d_call: TRBD1

cdr3_aa: CASSLWVGTEAFF
cdr3_nt: TGTGCCAGCAGCTTGTGGGTAGGCACTGAAGCTTTCTTT
j_call: TRBJ1-1
v_call: TRBV7-8
clone_size: many
d_call: -

cdr3_aa: CASRQDGYEQYF
cdr3_nt: TGTGCCAGCAGACAGGACGGCTACGAGCAGTACTTC
j_call: TRBJ2-7
v_call: TRBV6-5
clone_size: many
d_call: -

cdr3_aa: CASSLGQGLRNQPQHF
cdr3_nt: TGTGCCAGCAGTTTGGGACAGGGGTTGCGCAATCAGCCCCAGCATTTT
j_call: TRBJ1-5
v_call: TRBV12-3/TRBV12-4
clone_size: -
d_call: TRBD1